A single sample gave rise to the 15 T cell receptor beta chains below, sequenced in a study of T cells after posttransplantation cyclophosphamide. Some clones are missing from TCRdb's copy, which holds only in-frame ones; the method was immunoSEQ multiplex PCR. This table holds tens of thousands of clones with no singletons; the top ten claim roughly 2.2%. The sequenced sample was PBMCs. These receptor sequences come from a man aged 35 to 55 in good health, CMV-negative, and a related stem cell transplant donor.

The table lists this clone with many counts. The J gene is TRBJ2-3, the V gene TRBV5-1; 8 bases agree with TRBD2. Germline CDR1 SGHRS, CDR2 YFSETQ. V trimming: 4 bases; J trimming: 8 bases; junction bases outside the gene matches: 15. The CDR3 covers 16 residues. The CDR3 spells CASSPRTSRESGTQYF. The CDR3 DNA follows: TGCGCCAGCAGCCCCCGGACTAGCCGTGAGTCCGGTACGCAGTATTTT.

This clone was counted many times. The J gene is TRBJ2-1, the V gene TRBV11-2; D might be TRBD2 (6 bases). The CDR3 contains 12 residues. Germline-derived CDR1 and CDR2 are SGHAT and FQNNGV. The V and J ends lost 3 bases and 10 bases respectively, with 10 bases between them. The CDR3 spells CASSFSAGEQFF. The DNA of the CDR3 is TGTGCCAGCAGCTTTTCCGCGGGGGAGCAGTTCTTC.

This clone is categorized as medium-sized. This chain joins TRBV11-1 and TRBJ2-7, with 7 bases fitting TRBD1. This CDR3 is 12 amino acids long. The V and J ends lost 5 bases and 6 bases, in that order; junction bases with no gene match: 4. CDR1 and CDR2 from the germline V gene are SGHAT and FQDESV (reference sequence). The CDR3 region has the DNA TGTGCCAGCAGCAAAAGGGGGCGCGAGCAGTACTTC. Encoded protein: CASSKRGREQYF.

This clone was counted at least ten times. The CDR3 loop reads CATSRDFLYEQYF. CDR3 DNA: TGTGCCACCAGCAGAGACTTCCTATACGAGCAGTACTTC. J is TRBJ2-7 and V is TRBV15, with unresolved D. This CDR3 region has 13 residues. Trimming left V 0 bases short and J 4 bases short, with 7 bases between. CDR1 LNHNV and CDR2 YYDKDF come from the germline V gene (reference sequence).

At least ten counts were recorded for this clone. The V call is TRBV13, the J call TRBJ1-2; a possible D gene is TRBD1 (5 bases). V was cut by 0 bases and J by 6 bases, with 8 bases left in between. CDR1 is PRHDT and CDR2 is FYEKMQ in the germline V gene (reference sequence). This CDR3 region has 13 residues. In nucleotides, the CDR3 is TGTGCCAGCAGCTTAGGCGGGGGGGATGGCTACACCTTC. It translates to CASSLGGGDGYTF.

This clone was detected ten times or more. The chain joins TRBV27 to TRBJ1-4; D is undetermined. The CDR3 sequence is 15 residues long. Between the trimmed V and J ends, which lost 6 bases and 8 bases, there was a span of 19 bases. CDR1 and CDR2 from the germline V gene are MNHEY and SMNVEV (reference sequence). CDR3 sequence (DNA): TGTGCCAGCAGCCCCCTTATCCAGGCTGGGGAAAAACTGTTTTTT. Translating gives CASSPLIQAGEKLFF.

This clone was seen repeatedly, ten times or more. V and J are TRBV5-1 and TRBJ1-1; 11 positions match TRBD1. After removal of 3 bases from V and 4 bases from J, the junction contained 5 bases not matched to a gene. The CDR3 spans 15 residues. Looked up from germline, CDR1 is SGHRS and CDR2 is YFSETQ. In DNA form, the CDR3 reads TGCGCCAGCAGCTACCGGGGGACAGGGGGCACTGAAGCTTTCTTT. This codes for CASSYRGTGGTEAFF. Full variable domain (outside the CDR3, taken from reference TRBV5-1 and TRBJ1-1): KAGVTQTPRYLIKTRGQQVTLSCSPISGHRSVSWYQQTPGQGLQFLFEYFSETQRNKGNFPGRFSGRQFSNSRSEMNVSTLELGDSALYLCASSYRGTGGTEAFFGQGTRLTVV.

Many counts were recorded for this clone. V and J are TRBV4-2 and TRBJ2-1; TRBD2 might be the D (6 bases). The CDR3 totals 14 residues. The germline gives CDR1 LGHNA, CDR2 YNFKEQ. With 0 bases removed from V and 6 bases from J, the gap between germline ends came to 9 bases. CDR3 sequence (DNA): TGTGCCAGCAGCCAAGATAGGGAGGTCAATGAGCAGTTCTTC. Residues: CASSQDREVNEQFF.

This clone was seen many times. This rearrangement joins TRBV27 to TRBJ2-7, with D perhaps matching TRBD1 (6 bases). There are 13 residues in the CDR3. Germline CDR1 MNHEY, CDR2 SMNVEV (reference sequence). Trimming removed 3 bases from V and 7 bases from J, with 13 bases in between. CDR3 sequence: CASSFSRGKEQYF. DNA for the CDR3: TGTGCCAGCAGTTTTTCCAGGGGTAAGGAGCAGTACTTC.

This clone showed up many times. V usage is TRBV2 and J usage is TRBJ1-5; D might be TRBD1 (5 bases). Germline values: CDR1 SNHLY, CDR2 FYNNEI. The CDR3 covers 14 residues. With 9 bases removed from V and 4 bases from J, the gap between germline ends came to 16 bases. The CDR3 DNA is TGTGCCAGGGGAAACATACAGGATAATCAGCCCCAGCATTTT. Its translation: CARGNIQDNQPQHF. The full variable domain, completed using reference TRBV2 and TRBJ1-5, is EPEVTQTPSHQVTQMGQEVILRCVPISNHLYFYWYRQILGQKVEFLVSFYNNEISEKSEIFDDQFSVERPDGSNFTLKIRSTKLEDSAMYFCARGNIQDNQPQHFGDGTRLSIL.

This clone has a count of ten or more. The chain employs TRBV28 and TRBJ1-1, with unresolved D. V lost 3 bases and J 1 base, leaving 3 bases between the germline ends. The length of the CDR3 is 12 residues. CDR1 is MDHEN, CDR2 SYDVKM, per germline. The CDR3 loop is CASSLANTEAFF. The CDR3 region has the DNA TGTGCCAGCAGTTTGGCGAACACTGAAGCTTTCTTT.

This clone was recorded at least ten times. The V call is TRBV15, the J call TRBJ1-5, with no clear D. The V gene lost 5 bases and the J gene lost 2 bases, with 13 bases spanning the gap. The CDR3 has 15 residues. Germline CDR1 reads LNHNV; CDR2 reads YYDKDF (reference sequence). CDR3 region: CATSVQSWGNQPQHF. CDR3 sequence (DNA): TGTGCCACCAGCGTACAGAGTTGGGGCAATCAGCCCCAGCATTTT.

In its sample, this clone was seen many times. The rearrangement links TRBV5-6 to TRBJ2-7, with 9 positions matching TRBD1. The V segment lost 3 bases and the J segment 6 bases; nucleotides outside the gene matches: 7. Germline CDR1 is SGHDT and CDR2 is YYEEEE. This CDR3 comprises 14 residues. The CDR3 here is CASSSGTGNGEQYF. CDR3 nucleotide sequence: TGTGCCAGCAGCTCCGGGACAGGGAATGGCGAGCAGTACTTC. Full variable domain (remainder filled in from reference TRBV5-6 and TRBJ2-7): DAGVTQSPTHLIKTRGQQVTLRCSPKSGHDTVSWYQQALGQGPQFIFQYYEEEERQRGNFPDRFSGHQFPNYSSELNVNALLLGDSALYLCASSSGTGNGEQYFGPGTRLTVT.

In this sample, this clone turned up many times. This chain uses TRBV9 with TRBJ2-7; TRBD2 is a possible D gene (5 bases). CDR3 length equals 14 residues. Trimming took 0 bases from V and 4 from J, leaving 11 bases between them. Germline V gives CDR1 SGDLS, CDR2 YYNGEE. CDR3 in amino acids: CASSVGGVSYEQYF. In nucleotides, the CDR3 is TGTGCCAGCAGCGTAGGGGGAGTAAGTTACGAGCAGTACTTC.

This clone was counted ten times or more. The V gene is TRBV7-2, the J gene TRBJ1-1; a possible D gene is TRBD1 (5 bases). Germline assignment: CDR1 SGHTA and CDR2 FQGNSA. The V end lost 4 bases, the J end lost 9 bases, and 12 bases lay between the germline ends. The CDR3 consists of 12 residues. Here the CDR3 reads CASSSTGSQAFF. CDR3 DNA: TGTGCCAGCAGCTCCACAGGATCCCAAGCTTTCTTT.